Below, 7 T cell receptor beta chains from the same sample are listed, as sequenced in a study of shared clonotypes between healthy human individuals. Sequencing used immunoSEQ multiplex PCR; TCRdb keeps in-frame clones, though not all of them. The sample shows approximately 810,000 clones, around 93% of them seen only once. CD45RO negativity and positive selection for CCR7 defined naive CD8 cells, a population that excluded terminally differentiated effector memory CD45RA+ cells. The specimen sequenced was naive CD8+ T cells sorted from blood. These receptors originate from a man aged 25 to 45 in good health.

This clone has a single count. The chain is built from TRBV4-1 and TRBJ1-1; tentative D call: TRBD1 (5 bases). Germline V gene data show CDR1 as MGHRA and CDR2 as YSYEKL. The CDR3 extends over 15 amino acids. V was clipped by 0 bases and J by 10 bases, with 18 bases between them. CDR3 nucleotides: TGCGCCAGCAGCCAAGACGTCGGGACGCATCTCGGAGCTTTCTTT. Amino acid sequence: CASSQDVGTHLGAFF.

V is TRBV28 and J is TRBJ2-1, with D perhaps assigned TRBD1 or TRBD2 (5 bases each). The CDR3 is 15 amino acids. CDR1 and CDR2 from the germline V gene are MDHEN and SYDVKM. V was pared by 10 bases and J by 7 bases, with 23 bases between. CDR3 sequence: CAIVGTPAGANEQFF. In DNA form, the CDR3 reads TGTGCCATCGTCGGGACGCCAGCCGGAGCGAATGAGCAGTTCTTC.

The chain uses TRBV7-9 and TRBJ2-2; TRBD2 aligns across 12 bases. J was trimmed by 0 bases and V by 5 bases; bases with no gene match: 10. Germline CDR1 and CDR2: SEHNR and FQNEAQ (reference sequence). The CDR3 covers 19 residues. This CDR3 is CASSETRTSGTANTGELFF. The DNA for the CDR3 is TGTGCCAGCAGCGAGACCCGGACTAGCGGGACCGCGAACACCGGGGAGCTGTTTTTT.

V is TRBV7-9 and J is TRBJ2-7, with D unclear. This CDR3 is 14 amino acids long. Germline CDR1 SEHNR, CDR2 FQNEAQ (reference sequence). The ends were cut back, 4 bases at V and 2 bases at J, with 12 bases in the middle. The CDR3 DNA follows: TGTGCCAGCAGCTCACTCCTTGATCCCTACGAGCAGTACTTC. This codes for CASSSLLDPYEQYF.

This chain links TRBV5-4 with TRBJ2-3; 13 nucleotides agree with TRBD2. The CDR3 spans 16 residues. The germline V gene encodes CDR1 SGHNT and CDR2 YYREEE (reference sequence). V lost 4 bases, J lost 6 bases, and 8 bases stayed unmatched. The chain's CDR3 is CASSLWTSGSRDTQYF. In DNA, the CDR3 is TGTGCCAGCAGCCTATGGACTAGCGGGAGTCGGGATACGCAGTATTTT. Filled out from reference TRBV5-4 and TRBJ2-3, the complete variable domain reads ETGVTQSPTHLIKTRGQQVTLRCSSQSGHNTVSWYQQALGQGPQFIFQYYREEENGRGNFPPRFSGLQFPNYSSELNVNALELDDSALYLCASSLWTSGSRDTQYFGPGTRLTVL.

The chain couples TRBV7-8 to TRBJ1-4; 12 bases fit TRBD1. CDR1 SGHVS and CDR2 FQNEAQ come from the germline V gene. This CDR3 is built from 14 residues. V was clipped by 4 bases and J by 11 bases; unmatched bases: 5. As DNA, the CDR3 is TGTGCCAGCAGCTCCGGGACAGGGGGCGAGAAACTGTTTTTT. This sequence encodes CASSSGTGGEKLFF.

The chain has TRBV5-1 and TRBJ1-1; no firm D call. This CDR3 has 13 residues. V was pared by 2 bases and J by 5 bases, with 10 bases between. Per the germline V gene, CDR1 is SGHRS and CDR2 is YFSETQ. The CDR3 region has the DNA TGCGCCAGCAGCTTAAGAGGGCTGACTGAAGCTTTCTTT. Its protein product is CASSLRGLTEAFF.